Listed here are 27 T cell receptor beta chains from one sample, sequenced in a study of T cells in Graves' hyperthyroidism and ophthalmopathy (dated by TCRdb to between 2018 and 2021). The method was multiplex PCR. TCRdb shows the sequencer as Illumina HiSeq 2000. The TCR beta CDR3 regions were amplified from RNA transcripts. The first round of RT-PCR for the TCR CDR3 was performed with the HTBI primer set and the Qiagen OneStep RT-PCR kit. The public reads were reprocessed in TCRdb via fastp at Q25 and MiXCR, keeping in-frame beta chains. Entries that share a CDR3 protein sequence are merged under the most common genes and DNA. Within this sample are over 700,000 distinct CDR3 sequences, with 38% of them counted one time only. The ten largest account for approximately 8.7% of the sample. Sequenced input: blood. The receptors come from a man between 18 and 35 years old with Graves' hyperthyroidism.

This clonotype has a count of ten or more. The V gene is TRBV19, the J gene TRBJ1-5; D not certain. The V end lost 3 bases, the J end lost 2 bases, and 8 bases lay between the germline ends. CDR3 length: 14 amino acids. Germline loops: CDR1 LNHDA, CDR2 SQIVND (reference sequence). CDR3 sequence (DNA): TGTGCCAGTAGTATCCGATCCCGCAATCAGCCCCAGCATTTT. It encodes CASSIRSRNQPQHF.

The J gene is TRBJ1-6, the V gene TRBV6-4; D remains ambiguous. Germline CDR1 MRHNA, CDR2 SNTAGT. The CDR3 is 16 residues long. Trimming stripped 2 bases from V and 14 bases from J, with 22 bases between. CDR3 region: CASSDPVGDQTGTLHF. CDR3 nucleotide sequence: TGTGCCAGCAGTGACCCGGTCGGGGATCAGACGGGAACCCTCCACTTT.

V is TRBV7-2 and J is TRBJ2-2, with 7 bases matching TRBD2. CDR3 size: 14 residues. V trimming: 9 bases; J trimming: 0 bases; junction bases outside the gene matches: 4. The V gene's germline CDR1 is SGHTA and CDR2 FQGNSA. In nucleotides, the CDR3 is TGTGCCAGAGAGAGCGGGGCGAACACCGGGGAGCTGTTTTTT. This gives the protein CARESGANTGELFF.

This clonotype was observed at least ten times. The chain combines TRBV2 with TRBJ2-2; no clear D gene. This CDR3 has 14 residues. Germline V CDR1 and CDR2: SNHLY, FYNNEI. Trimming took 3 bases from V and 3 from J, leaving 8 bases between them. This chain's CDR3 is CASSDDLYTGELFF. The CDR3 coding sequence is TGTGCCAGCAGTGATGACCTCTACACCGGGGAGCTGTTTTTT.

Only a few counts were recorded for this clonotype. The rearrangement links TRBV12-3 or TRBV12-4 to TRBJ1-4, with D unresolved. V was clipped by 1 base and J by 11 bases, with 11 bases between them. The CDR3 spans 13 residues. The CDR3 DNA is TGTGCCAGCAGTTTAGGGCCAAAAGGGAAACTGTTTTTT. Translating gives CASSLGPKGKLFF.

V and J are TRBV6-1 and TRBJ2-7; the D gene could be TRBD1 or TRBD2 (5 bases each). The ends were cut back, 4 bases at V and 1 base at J, with 11 bases in the middle. This CDR3 is 14 amino acids long. The germline V gene has CDR1 MNHNS and CDR2 SASEGT. The CDR3 nucleotides are TGTGCCAGCAGTGGGGGACGGCTATCCTACGAGCAGTACTTC. This sequence encodes CASSGGRLSYEQYF.

Many counts were recorded for this clonotype. This chain connects TRBV2 to TRBJ1-1; D gene ambiguous. CDR1 is SNHLY, CDR2 FYNNEI, per germline. The CDR3 has 14 residues. V dropped 6 bases and J dropped 3 bases, with 14 bases sitting between them. CDR3 coding DNA: TGTGCCAGCAGCCTTATCGGGTGGGACACTGAAGCTTTCTTT. Translated, it gives CASSLIGWDTEAFF.

The table lists this clonotype with a few counts. The chain is built from TRBV29-1 and TRBJ1-1; D gene uncertain. V lost 5 bases to trimming and J lost 4 bases, with 11 bases between them. The CDR3 is 12 amino acids. Germline V gene lookup returns CDR1 SQVTM and CDR2 ANQGSEA. This CDR3 is CSVLHSGTEAFF. In nucleotides, the CDR3 is TGCAGCGTTCTACATTCGGGCACTGAAGCTTTCTTT. The complete variable domain, with remaining parts taken from reference TRBV29-1 and TRBJ1-1, reads SAVISQKPSRDICQRGTSLTIQCQVDSQVTMMFWYRQQPGQSLTLIATANQGSEATYESGFVIDKFPISRPNLTFSTLTVSNMSPEDSSIYLCSVLHSGTEAFFGQGTRLTVV.

This clonotype was recorded many times. The rearrangement uses TRBV24-1 and TRBJ2-5; 8 nucleotides line up with TRBD1. The V and J ends lost 7 bases and 5 bases, in that order; junction bases with no gene match: 5. The CDR3 runs to 13 residues. Per germline, CDR1 KGHDR and CDR2 SFDVKD. CDR3 in amino acids: CATRGQGYETQYF. CDR3 nucleotides: TGTGCCACCAGAGGACAGGGTTACGAGACCCAGTACTTC.

This chain joins TRBV20-1 and TRBJ1-1; D may be TRBD1 (5 bases). Trimming shortened V by 0 bases and J by 1 base, and 12 bases separated the two germline ends. The CDR3 spans 15 residues. Germline V gene data show CDR1 as DFQATT and CDR2 as SNEGSKA (reference sequence). CDR3 bases: TGCAGTGCTAGAGATTGGGGGTCTTGGAACACTGAAGCTTTCTTT. Translated: CSARDWGSWNTEAFF.

To note about this clonotype: One junction end disagrees with the germline gene, perhaps due to a read error. The CDR3 is CASSSHDGEDSNQPQHF. The DNA of the CDR3 is TGTGCCAGCAGTTCACATGACGGAGAGGACAGTAATCAGCCCCAGCATTTT. J is TRBJ1-5 and V is TRBV10-2; maybe TRBD1 (6 bases). The CDR3 has 17 amino acids. Germline V CDR1 and CDR2: WSHSY, SAAADI.

This clonotype was detected many times. The chain uses TRBV20-1 and TRBJ1-6; D not resolved. V shed 1 base and J shed 7 bases, with 8 bases lying between them. This CDR3 spans 13 amino acids. Looked up from germline, CDR1 is DFQATT and CDR2 is SNEGSKA (reference sequence). CDR3 in DNA: TGCAGTGCTAGAGTGCGGGGAAATTCACCCCTCCACTTT. It encodes CSARVRGNSPLHF.

The rearrangement links TRBV4-3 to TRBJ2-7, with D maybe TRBD1 (6 bases). CDR1 LGHNA and CDR2 YSLEER come from the germline V gene. The CDR3 is 15 amino acids. Trimming shortened V by 0 bases and J by 2 bases, and 11 bases separated the two germline ends. The CDR3 spells CASSQDRDMTYEQYF. CDR3 nucleotide sequence: TGCGCCAGCAGCCAAGATCGGGACATGACCTACGAGCAGTACTTC.

This chain uses TRBV7-2 with TRBJ1-5, with a weak D call TRBD1 (5 bases). Between the trimmed V and J ends, which lost 5 bases and 6 bases, there was a span of 23 bases. Germline lookup yields CDR1 SGHTA and CDR2 FQGNSA. CDR3 length: 17 amino acids. The CDR3 sequence is CASSQDPSGGWGQPQHF. The CDR3 DNA reads TGTGCCAGCAGCCAAGATCCTTCCGGGGGATGGGGTCAGCCCCAGCATTTT.

The rearrangement links TRBV12-3 or TRBV12-4 to TRBJ1-3; D may be TRBD1 (5 bases). The length of the CDR3 is 16 residues. With 6 bases removed from V and 2 bases from J, the gap between germline ends came to 17 bases. The CDR3, as DNA: TGTGCCAGCAGAGCCTTTGGAGGGGAAACTGGAAACACCATATATTTT. Translating it yields CASRAFGGETGNTIYF.

V is TRBV15 and J is TRBJ1-1, with 9 bases identical to TRBD1. This CDR3 has 14 residues. CDR1 is LNHNV, CDR2 YYDKDF, per germline (reference sequence). The ends lost 4 bases at V and 4 bases at J; junction bases unmatched: 4. This CDR3 reads CATSITGGRTEAFF. CDR3 nucleotides: TGTGCCACCAGCATTACAGGGGGCCGCACTGAAGCTTTCTTT.

A word on this clonotype: Relative to the germline gene, one junction end is altered; a read error may explain this. V is TRBV10-3 and J is TRBJ1-1; 8 bases align to TRBD1. The CDR3 runs 13 residues. Germline V gives CDR1 ENHRY, CDR2 SYGVKD. CDR3 sequence reads: CASSEAGGYEAFF. The CDR3 coding sequence is TGTGCCAGCAGTGAAGCAGGGGGCTATGAAGCTTTCTTT.

The gene calls are TRBV7-9 and TRBJ2-5, with 12 bases fitting TRBD1. The trim removed 8 bases at V and 5 bases at J, leaving 6 bases unmatched. This CDR3 is built from 14 residues. The V gene's germline CDR1 is SEHNR and CDR2 FQNEAQ (reference sequence). The DNA of the CDR3 is TGTGCCAGCGGAGGGACAGGGGGCTGGGAGACCCAGTACTTC. This gives the protein CASGGTGGWETQYF.

This clonotype was seen many times. V is TRBV19 and J is TRBJ1-1; maybe TRBD1 (6 bases). Germline loops: CDR1 LNHDA, CDR2 SQIVND (reference sequence). The CDR3 extends over 13 amino acids. V shed 3 bases and J shed 4 bases, with 9 bases lying between them. The CDR3 loop is CASSIGGPTEAFF. The DNA of the CDR3 is TGTGCCAGTAGTATCGGGGGGCCCACTGAAGCTTTCTTT.

This clonotype was recorded at least ten times. The chain is built from TRBV15 and TRBJ1-5; 10 nucleotides align to TRBD1. CDR3 size: 14 residues. In germline, CDR1 is LNHNV, CDR2 YYDKDF (reference sequence). J lost 5 bases, V lost 3 bases, and 1 base had no gene match. CDR3 DNA: TGTGCCACCAGCAGCGGACAGGGGGATCAGCCCCAGCATTTT. It translates to CATSSGQGDQPQHF.

A note on this clonotype: The junction does not match germline at one end; this may be a read error. This chain links TRBV5-4 with TRBJ1-1; D gene unclear. Germline lookup yields CDR1 SGHNT and CDR2 YYREEE (reference sequence). The CDR3 extends over 13 amino acids. The CDR3, as DNA: TGTGCCAGCGGCTTGGCAGGGAACACTGAAGCTTTCTTT. Its translation: CASGLAGNTEAFF.

In its sample, this clonotype was seen once. A much larger clone sits a single nucleotide away, making a read error possible. The J gene is TRBJ2-5, the V gene TRBV10-3; tentative D call: TRBD2 (7 bases). Looked up from germline, CDR1 is ENHRY and CDR2 is SYGVKD. V was clipped by 2 bases and J by 7 bases, with 23 bases between them. The CDR3 is made up of 17 amino acids. The CDR3 DNA reads as TGTGCCATCAGTGAGGGGGGGCCTTGCGGGAGTCCGACGACCCAGTACTTC. Residues: CAISEGGPCGSPTTQYF.

The chain links TRBV10-3 to TRBJ1-5, with TRBD1 as a possible D gene (6 bases). This CDR3 spans 16 amino acids. Germline V gene data show CDR1 as ENHRY and CDR2 as SYGVKD. Trimming took 3 bases from V and 0 from J, leaving 12 bases between them. The CDR3 region is CAISDPAGDSNQPQHF. Here the CDR3 DNA reads TGTGCCATCAGTGATCCGGCAGGGGATAGCAATCAGCCCCAGCATTTT.

V is TRBV29-1 and J is TRBJ2-7, with D hard to call. V was trimmed by 3 bases and J by 2 bases, leaving 8 bases between them. CDR1 and CDR2 from the germline V gene are SQVTM and ANQGSEA. CDR3 length equals 12 residues. CDR3: CSVEGRTYEQYF. The CDR3, as DNA: TGCAGCGTTGAGGGAAGGACCTACGAGCAGTACTTC.

The sample holds a few counts of this clonotype. The chain joins TRBV5-1 to TRBJ1-3, with D perhaps matching TRBD1 (6 bases). Trimming cost V 4 bases and J 0 bases, with 11 bases left between them. The germline V gene has CDR1 SGHRS and CDR2 YFSETQ. The CDR3 has 15 residues. CDR3 amino acids: CASSTAGVSGNTIYF. The DNA of the CDR3 is TGCGCCAGCAGCACCGCAGGGGTCTCTGGAAACACCATATATTTT.

V and J are TRBV11-2 and TRBJ1-1; D is undetermined. V was trimmed by 2 bases and J by 1 base, leaving 17 bases between them. CDR3 length equals 17 residues. The V gene's germline CDR1 is SGHAT and CDR2 FQNNGV. This chain's CDR3 is CASSLWEKVYGNTEAFF. DNA of the CDR3: TGTGCCAGCAGCTTATGGGAAAAGGTGTATGGGAACACTGAAGCTTTCTTT.

This clonotype occurred once. The gene calls are TRBV6-1 and TRBJ1-3; TRBD1 agrees at 7 bases. V was clipped by 4 bases and J by 4 bases; unmatched bases: 7. The CDR3 runs to 15 residues. Germline assignment: CDR1 MNHNS and CDR2 SASEGT. CDR3 in amino acids: CASSADRERGNTIYF. CDR3 bases: TGTGCCAGCAGTGCCGACAGGGAGAGAGGAAACACCATATATTTT.